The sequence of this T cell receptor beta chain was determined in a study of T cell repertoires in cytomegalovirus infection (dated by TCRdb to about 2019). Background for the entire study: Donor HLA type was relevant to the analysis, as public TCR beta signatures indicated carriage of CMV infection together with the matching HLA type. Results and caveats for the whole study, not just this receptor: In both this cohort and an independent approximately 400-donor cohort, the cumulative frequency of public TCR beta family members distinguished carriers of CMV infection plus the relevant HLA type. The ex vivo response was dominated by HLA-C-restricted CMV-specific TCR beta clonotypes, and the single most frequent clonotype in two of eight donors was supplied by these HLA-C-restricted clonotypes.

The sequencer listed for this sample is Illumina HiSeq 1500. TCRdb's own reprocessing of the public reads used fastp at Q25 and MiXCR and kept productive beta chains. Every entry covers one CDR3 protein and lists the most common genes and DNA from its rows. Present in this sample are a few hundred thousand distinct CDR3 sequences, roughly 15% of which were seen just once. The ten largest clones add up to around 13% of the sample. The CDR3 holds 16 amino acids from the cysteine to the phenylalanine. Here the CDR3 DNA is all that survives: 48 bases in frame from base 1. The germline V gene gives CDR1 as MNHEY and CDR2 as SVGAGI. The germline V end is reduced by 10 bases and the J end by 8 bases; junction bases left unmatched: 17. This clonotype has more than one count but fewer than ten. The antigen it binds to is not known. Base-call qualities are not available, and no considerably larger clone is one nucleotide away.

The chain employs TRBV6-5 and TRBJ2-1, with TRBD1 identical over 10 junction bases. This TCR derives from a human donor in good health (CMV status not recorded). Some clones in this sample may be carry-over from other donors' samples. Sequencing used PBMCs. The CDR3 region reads CATRTPGQGREYEQFF. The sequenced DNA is TGTGCCACCAGGACCCCGGGACAGGGGCGTGAGTATGAGCAGTTCTTC.